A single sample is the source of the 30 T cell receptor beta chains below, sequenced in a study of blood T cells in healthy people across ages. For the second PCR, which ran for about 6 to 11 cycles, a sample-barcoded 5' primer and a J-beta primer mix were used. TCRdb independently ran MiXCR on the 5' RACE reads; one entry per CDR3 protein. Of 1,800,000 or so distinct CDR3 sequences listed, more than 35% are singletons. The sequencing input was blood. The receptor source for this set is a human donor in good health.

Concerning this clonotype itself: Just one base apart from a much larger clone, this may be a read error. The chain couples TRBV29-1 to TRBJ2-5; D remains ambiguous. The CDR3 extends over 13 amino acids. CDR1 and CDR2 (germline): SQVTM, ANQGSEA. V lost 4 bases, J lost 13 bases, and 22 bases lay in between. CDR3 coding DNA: TGCAGCGTTGTTATTAACCAACCAAACATTCGGTACTTC. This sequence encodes CSVVINQPNIRYF.

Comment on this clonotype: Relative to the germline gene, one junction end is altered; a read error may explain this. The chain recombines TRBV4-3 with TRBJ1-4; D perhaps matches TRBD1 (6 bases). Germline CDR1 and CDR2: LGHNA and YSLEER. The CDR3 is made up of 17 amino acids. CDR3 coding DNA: TGCGTCAGCAGCCAAGATAGAGAGGGGGCAACTAATGAAAAACTGTTTTTT. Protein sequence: CVSSQDREGATNEKLFF.

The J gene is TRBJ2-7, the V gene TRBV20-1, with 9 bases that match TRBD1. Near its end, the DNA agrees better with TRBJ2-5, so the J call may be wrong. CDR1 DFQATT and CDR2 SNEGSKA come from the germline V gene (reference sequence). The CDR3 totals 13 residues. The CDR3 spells CSAAGQGVETQYF. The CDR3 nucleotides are TGCAGTGCTGCGGGACAGGGTGTGGAGACCCAGTACTTC.

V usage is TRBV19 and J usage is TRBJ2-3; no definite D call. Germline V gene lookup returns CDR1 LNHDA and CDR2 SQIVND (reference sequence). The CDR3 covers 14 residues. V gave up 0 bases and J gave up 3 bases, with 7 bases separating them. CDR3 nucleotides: TGTGCCAGTAGTATAGATCGGTTTACAGATACGCAGTATTTT. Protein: CASSIDRFTDTQYF.

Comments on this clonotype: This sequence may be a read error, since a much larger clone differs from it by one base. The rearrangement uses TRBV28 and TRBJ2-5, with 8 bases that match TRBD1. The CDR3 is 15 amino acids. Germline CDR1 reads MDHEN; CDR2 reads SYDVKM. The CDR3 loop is CASSLSSDRGYEQDF. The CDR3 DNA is TGTGCCAGCAGTTTGTCAAGCGACAGGGGATACGAGCAGGACTTC.

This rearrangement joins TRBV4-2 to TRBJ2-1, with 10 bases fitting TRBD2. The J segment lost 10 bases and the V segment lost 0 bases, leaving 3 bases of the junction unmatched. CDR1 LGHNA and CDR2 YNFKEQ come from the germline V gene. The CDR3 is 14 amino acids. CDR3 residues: CASSQEVLAGEQFF. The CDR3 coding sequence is TGTGCCAGCAGCCAAGAAGTACTAGCGGGAGAGCAGTTCTTC.

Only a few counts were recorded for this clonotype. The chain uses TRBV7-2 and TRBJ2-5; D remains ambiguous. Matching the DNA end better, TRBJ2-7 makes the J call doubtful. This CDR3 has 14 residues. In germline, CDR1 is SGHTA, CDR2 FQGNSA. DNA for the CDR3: TGTGCCAGCAGCTTAACACGCAGAAACTACGAGCAGTACTTC. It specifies CASSLTRRNYEQYF.

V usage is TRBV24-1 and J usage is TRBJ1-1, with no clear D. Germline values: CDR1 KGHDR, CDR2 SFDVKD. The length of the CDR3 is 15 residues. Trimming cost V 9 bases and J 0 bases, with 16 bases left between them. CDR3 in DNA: TGTGCCACCGTGGAGGCGTCCGGAATGAACACTGAAGCTTTCTTT. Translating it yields CATVEASGMNTEAFF.

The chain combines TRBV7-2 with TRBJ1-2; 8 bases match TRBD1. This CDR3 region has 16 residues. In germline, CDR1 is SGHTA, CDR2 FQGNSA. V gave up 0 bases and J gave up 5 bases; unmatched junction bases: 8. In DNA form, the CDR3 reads TGTGCCAGCAGCTTAGCTTCCAGGGGGCTTGGGTATGGCTACACCTTC. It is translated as CASSLASRGLGYGYTF.

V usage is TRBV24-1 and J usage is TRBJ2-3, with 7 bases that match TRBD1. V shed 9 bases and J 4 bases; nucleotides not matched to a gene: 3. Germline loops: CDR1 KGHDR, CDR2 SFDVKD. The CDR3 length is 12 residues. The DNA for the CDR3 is TGTGCCACCCGGACAGGCGCAGATACGCAGTATTTT. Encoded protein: CATRTGADTQYF.

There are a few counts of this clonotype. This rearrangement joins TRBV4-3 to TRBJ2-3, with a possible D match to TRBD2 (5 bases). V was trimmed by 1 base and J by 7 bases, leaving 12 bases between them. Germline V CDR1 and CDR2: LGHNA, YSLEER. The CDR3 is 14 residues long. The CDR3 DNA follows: TGCGCCAGCAGCCAAGTCCGGGGAATAAATACGCAGTATTTT. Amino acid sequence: CASSQVRGINTQYF.

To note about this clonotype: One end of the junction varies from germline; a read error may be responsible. The CDR3 DNA follows: TGTGCCAACTCACCTGTACAGGTCAAGGAGAATGAGCAGTTCTTC. Its protein product is CANSPVQVKENEQFF. V is TRBV18 and J is TRBJ2-1; tentative D call: TRBD1 (5 bases). This CDR3 spans 15 amino acids. Germline values: CDR1 KGHSH, CDR2 LQKENI.

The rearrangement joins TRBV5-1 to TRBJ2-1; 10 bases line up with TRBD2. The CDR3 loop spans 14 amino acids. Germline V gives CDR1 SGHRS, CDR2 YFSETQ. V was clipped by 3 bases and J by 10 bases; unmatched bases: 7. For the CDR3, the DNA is TGCGCCAGCAGCTCAAGCGGGGGGGCCATGGAGCAGTTCTTC. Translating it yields CASSSSGGAMEQFF.

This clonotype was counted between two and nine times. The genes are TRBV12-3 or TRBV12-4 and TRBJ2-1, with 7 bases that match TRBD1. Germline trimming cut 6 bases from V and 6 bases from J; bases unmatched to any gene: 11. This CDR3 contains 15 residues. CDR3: CASRKTGAQANEQFF. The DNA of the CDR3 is TGTGCCAGCAGAAAAACAGGGGCCCAGGCCAATGAGCAGTTCTTC.

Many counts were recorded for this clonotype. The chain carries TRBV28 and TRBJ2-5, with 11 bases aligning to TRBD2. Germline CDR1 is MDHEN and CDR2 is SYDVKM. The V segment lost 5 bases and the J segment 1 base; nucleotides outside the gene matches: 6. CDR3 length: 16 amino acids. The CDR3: CASSHRLAGLQETQYF. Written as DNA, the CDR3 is TGTGCCAGCAGTCATCGACTAGCGGGGCTCCAAGAGACCCAGTACTTC.

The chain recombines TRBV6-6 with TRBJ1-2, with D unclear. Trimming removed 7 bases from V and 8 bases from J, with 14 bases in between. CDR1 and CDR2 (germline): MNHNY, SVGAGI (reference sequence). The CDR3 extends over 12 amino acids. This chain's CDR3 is CASNNGGNGYTF. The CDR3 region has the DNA TGTGCCAGCAACAACGGAGGGAACGGCTACACCTTC.

CDR3 sequence (DNA): TGTGCCAGCAGCTTAGTAGGAGGGCAGGAAGAAGCTTTCTTT. Its translation: CASSLVGGQEEAFF. The rearrangement joins TRBV7-2 to TRBJ1-1; D ambiguous. The V end was cut by 1 base, the J end by 8 bases, with 14 bases between. CDR1 is SGHTA and CDR2 is FQGNSA in the germline V gene. CDR3 size: 14 residues.

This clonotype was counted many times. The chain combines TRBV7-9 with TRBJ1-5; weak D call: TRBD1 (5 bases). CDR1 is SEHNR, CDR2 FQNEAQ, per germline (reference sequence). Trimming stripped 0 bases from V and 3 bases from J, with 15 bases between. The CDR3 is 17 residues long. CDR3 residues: CASSLAKRGDVNQPQHF. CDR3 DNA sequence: TGTGCCAGCAGCTTAGCGAAGAGAGGGGATGTCAATCAGCCCCAGCATTTT. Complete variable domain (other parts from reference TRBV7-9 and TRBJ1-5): DTGVSQNPRHKITKRGQNVTFRCDPISEHNRLYWYRQTLGQGPEFLTYFQNEAQLEKSRLLSDRFSAERPKGSFSTLEIQRTEQGDSAMYLCASSLAKRGDVNQPQHFGDGTRLSIL.

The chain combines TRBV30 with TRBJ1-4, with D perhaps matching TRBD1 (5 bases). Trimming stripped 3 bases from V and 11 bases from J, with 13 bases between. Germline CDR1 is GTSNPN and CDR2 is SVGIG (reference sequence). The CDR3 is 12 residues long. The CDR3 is CAWRGPLTKLFF. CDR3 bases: TGTGCCTGGAGGGGACCCCTAACCAAACTGTTTTTT.

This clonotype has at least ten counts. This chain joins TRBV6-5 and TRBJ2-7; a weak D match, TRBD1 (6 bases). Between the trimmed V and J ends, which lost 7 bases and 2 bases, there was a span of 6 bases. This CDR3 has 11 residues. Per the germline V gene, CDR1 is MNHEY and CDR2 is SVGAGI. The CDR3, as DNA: TGTGCCAGCAAGGGGGCCTACGAGCAGTACTTC. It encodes CASKGAYEQYF.

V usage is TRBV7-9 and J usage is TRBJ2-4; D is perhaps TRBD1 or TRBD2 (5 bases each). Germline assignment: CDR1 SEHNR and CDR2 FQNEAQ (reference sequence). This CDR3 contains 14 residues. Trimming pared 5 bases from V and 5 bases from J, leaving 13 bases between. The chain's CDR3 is CASSPYVGENIQYF. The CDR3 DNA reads TGTGCCAGCAGCCCCTACGTGGGGGAAAACATTCAGTACTTC. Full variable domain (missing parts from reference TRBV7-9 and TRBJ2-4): DTGVSQNPRHKITKRGQNVTFRCDPISEHNRLYWYRQTLGQGPEFLTYFQNEAQLEKSRLLSDRFSAERPKGSFSTLEIQRTEQGDSAMYLCASSPYVGENIQYFGAGTRLSVL.

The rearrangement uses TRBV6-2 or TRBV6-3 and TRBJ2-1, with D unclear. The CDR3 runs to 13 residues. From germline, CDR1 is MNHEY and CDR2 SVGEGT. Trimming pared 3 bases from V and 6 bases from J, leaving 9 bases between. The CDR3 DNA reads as TGTGCCAGCAGTTATAGGTCCGGCAATGAGCAGTTCTTC. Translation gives CASSYRSGNEQFF.

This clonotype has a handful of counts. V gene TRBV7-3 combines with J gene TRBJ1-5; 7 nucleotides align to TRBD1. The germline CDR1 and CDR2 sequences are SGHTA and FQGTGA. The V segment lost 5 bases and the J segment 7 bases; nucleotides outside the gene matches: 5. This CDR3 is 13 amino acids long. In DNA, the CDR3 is TGTGCCAGCAGCCTAGACAGGGAGCAGCCCCAGCATTTT. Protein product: CASSLDREQPQHF.

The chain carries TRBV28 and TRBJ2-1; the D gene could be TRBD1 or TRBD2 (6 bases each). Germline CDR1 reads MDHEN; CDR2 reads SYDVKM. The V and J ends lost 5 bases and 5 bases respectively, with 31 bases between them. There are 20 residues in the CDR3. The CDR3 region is CASSPPGAAAGASRDNEQFF. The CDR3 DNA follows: TGTGCCAGCAGTCCCCCGGGGGCCGCCGCTGGGGCCTCTAGGGACAATGAGCAGTTCTTC.

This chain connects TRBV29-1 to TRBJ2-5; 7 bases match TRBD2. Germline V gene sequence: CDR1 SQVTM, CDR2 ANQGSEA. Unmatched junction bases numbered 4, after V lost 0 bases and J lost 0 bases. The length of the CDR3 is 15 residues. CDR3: CSVEDYGGNQETQYF. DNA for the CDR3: TGCAGCGTTGAAGATTACGGGGGGAACCAAGAGACCCAGTACTTC. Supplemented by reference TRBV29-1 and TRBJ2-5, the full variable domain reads SAVISQKPSRDICQRGTSLTIQCQVDSQVTMMFWYRQQPGQSLTLIATANQGSEATYESGFVIDKFPISRPNLTFSTLTVSNMSPEDSSIYLCSVEDYGGNQETQYFGPGTRLLVL.

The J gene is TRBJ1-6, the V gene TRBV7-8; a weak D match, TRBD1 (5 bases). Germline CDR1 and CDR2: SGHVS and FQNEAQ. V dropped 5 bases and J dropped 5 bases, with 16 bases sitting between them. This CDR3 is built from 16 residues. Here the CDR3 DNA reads TGTGCCAGCAGCGCTAGTGGGGCCACAAATAATTCACCCCTCCACTTT. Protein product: CASSASGATNNSPLHF.

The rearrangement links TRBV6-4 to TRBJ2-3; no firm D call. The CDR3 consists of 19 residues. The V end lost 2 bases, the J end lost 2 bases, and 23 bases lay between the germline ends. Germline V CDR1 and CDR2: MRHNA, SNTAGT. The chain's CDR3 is CASSDLQSRVRPYTDTQYF. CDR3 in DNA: TGTGCCAGCAGTGACCTTCAGAGTCGGGTCCGACCCTACACAGATACGCAGTATTTT.

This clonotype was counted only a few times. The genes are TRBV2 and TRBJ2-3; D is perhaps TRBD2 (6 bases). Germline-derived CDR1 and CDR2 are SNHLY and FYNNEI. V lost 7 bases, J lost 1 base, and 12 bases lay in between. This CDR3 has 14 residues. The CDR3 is CASNDQRGTDTQYF. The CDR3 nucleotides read TGTGCCAGCAATGACCAGCGGGGCACAGATACGCAGTATTTT.

CDR3 in DNA: TGTGCCACCAGCAGGACCGCTTCAAGTCAGCCCCAGCATTTT. Its translation: CATSRTASSQPQHF. The chain carries TRBV24-1 and TRBJ1-5; D call uncertain. In germline, CDR1 is KGHDR, CDR2 SFDVKD. The CDR3 contains 14 residues. The germline V and J ends were trimmed by 7 bases and 6 bases, with 15 bases remaining between them.

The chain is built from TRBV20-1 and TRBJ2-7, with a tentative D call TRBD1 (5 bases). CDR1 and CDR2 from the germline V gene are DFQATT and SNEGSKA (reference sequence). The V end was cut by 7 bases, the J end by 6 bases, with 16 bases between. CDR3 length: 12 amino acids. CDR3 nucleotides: TGCAGTGTTGCGGACAAGGAGTCCGAGCAGTACTTC. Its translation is CSVADKESEQYF.